A single sample gave rise to the 21 T cell receptor beta chains below, sequenced in a study of cytomegalovirus exposure and HLA in healthy donors. Primers: 60 Vbeta forward and 13 Jbeta reverse. TCRdb keeps only in-frame clones here, not all; method: immunoSEQ multiplex PCR. The top ten hold about 2.4% of the sample, which has 150,000 or so clones, 80% to 90% seen once. Sequences were obtained from PBMCs. The receptors were gathered from a woman aged 18-29 years in good health and CMV-seronegative.

The J gene is TRBJ1-3, the V gene TRBV6-6; D unresolved. Trimming stripped 4 bases from V and 9 bases from J, with 10 bases between. Germline-derived CDR1 and CDR2 are MNHNY and SVGAGI (reference sequence). This CDR3 has 12 residues. CDR3 amino acids: CASSLSRGTIYF. Written as DNA, the CDR3 is TGTGCCAGCAGTTTGAGTCGCGGCACCATATATTTT.

The chain employs TRBV7-3 and TRBJ2-7, with a weak D call TRBD1 (6 bases). The V end was cut by 1 base, the J end by 2 bases, with 9 bases between. CDR1 and CDR2 (germline): SGHTA, FQGTGA. The CDR3 is 14 residues long. CDR3 bases: TGTGCCAGCAGCTTAAGGGGGCCTGCCTACGAGCAGTACTTC. This translates into CASSLRGPAYEQYF.

CDR3 region: CASLAGIEGTQYF. The CDR3 coding sequence is TGTGCCAGCCTAGCGGGGATTGAGGGGACCCAGTACTTC. The chain has TRBV28 and TRBJ2-5; 9 bases are a match to TRBD2. Germline CDR1 MDHEN, CDR2 SYDVKM. V was clipped by 8 bases and J by 7 bases; unmatched bases: 8. The CDR3 extends over 13 amino acids.

The chain employs TRBV5-5 and TRBJ1-2; 7 nucleotides align to TRBD1. The junction had 8 bases not matched to a gene; V was cut back by 4 bases and J by 2 bases. Per germline, CDR1 SGHKS and CDR2 YYEKEE (reference sequence). The CDR3 is made up of 15 amino acids. The CDR3 here is CASSVTGTENYGYTF. CDR3 nucleotides: TGTGCCAGCAGCGTAACCGGGACAGAGAACTATGGCTACACCTTC.

V gene TRBV2 combines with J gene TRBJ1-5; D call uncertain. Trimming cost V 5 bases and J 1 base, with 6 bases left between them. Germline V gives CDR1 SNHLY, CDR2 FYNNEI. The CDR3 is 13 residues long. CDR3 nucleotide sequence: TGTGCCAGCAGTCCGAGGAGCAATCAGCCCCAGCATTTT. Translating it yields CASSPRSNQPQHF.

This clone was counted only a few times. This chain links TRBV7-3 with TRBJ1-2, with D tentatively TRBD1 (5 bases). The CDR3 consists of 15 residues. Germline CDR1 and CDR2: SGHTA and FQGTGA. Trimming pared 5 bases from V and 3 bases from J, leaving 16 bases between. This CDR3 reads CASSETGGPYYGYTF. DNA for the CDR3: TGTGCCAGCAGCGAAACAGGAGGGCCGTACTATGGCTACACCTTC.

The rearrangement links TRBV5-6 to TRBJ2-5; D not certain. The CDR3 extends over 14 amino acids. CDR1 is SGHDT and CDR2 is YYEEEE in the germline V gene. Deletions cut 4 bases from V and 2 bases from J, with 12 bases between. CDR3: CASSHSVGQETQYF. As DNA, the CDR3 is TGTGCCAGCAGCCACAGTGTCGGACAAGAGACCCAGTACTTC. Variable domain in full (rest from reference TRBV5-6 and TRBJ2-5): DAGVTQSPTHLIKTRGQQVTLRCSPKSGHDTVSWYQQALGQGPQFIFQYYEEEERQRGNFPDRFSGHQFPNYSSELNVNALLLGDSALYLCASSHSVGQETQYFGPGTRLLVL.

The chain uses TRBV25-1 and TRBJ1-4; 7 nucleotides match TRBD1. Germline assignment: CDR1 MGHDK and CDR2 SYGVNS. With V trimmed by 3 bases and J by 7 bases, 8 bases remained unmatched. There are 15 residues in the CDR3. This chain's CDR3 is CASSDGFRGTEKLFF. The CDR3 coding sequence is TGTGCCAGCAGTGACGGGTTCAGGGGGACTGAAAAACTGTTTTTT.

This chain joins TRBV19 and TRBJ1-6; D is uncertain. V was trimmed by 3 bases and J by 7 bases, leaving 10 bases between them. CDR1 LNHDA and CDR2 SQIVND come from the germline V gene (reference sequence). The CDR3 totals 14 residues. CDR3: CASSIGVPNSPLHF. CDR3 DNA: TGTGCCAGTAGTATCGGGGTGCCCAATTCACCCCTCCACTTT.

The rearrangement uses TRBV7-2 and TRBJ2-7; D is ambiguous. CDR3 length equals 14 residues. V lost 2 bases to trimming and J lost 0 bases, with 8 bases between them. Germline-derived CDR1 and CDR2 are SGHTA and FQGNSA. The CDR3 sequence: CASSLRRNSYEQYF. The CDR3 DNA sequence: TGTGCCAGCAGCTTACGGCGGAACTCCTACGAGCAGTACTTC. Using reference TRBV7-2 and TRBJ2-7 for the parts outside the CDR3, the full variable domain is GAGVSQSPSNKVTEKGKDVELRCDPISGHTALYWYRQSLGQGLEFLIYFQGNSAPDKSGLPSDRFSAERTGGSVSTLTIQRTQQEDSAVYLCASSLRRNSYEQYFGPGTRLTVT.

The sample holds one count of this clone. J is TRBJ2-1 and V is TRBV19; 12 bases fit TRBD2. Germline CDR1 is LNHDA and CDR2 is SQIVND (reference sequence). V trimming: 0 bases; J trimming: 6 bases; junction bases outside the gene matches: 6. The CDR3 sequence is 17 residues long. CDR3 nucleotide sequence: TGTGCCAGTAGTATAGAGACTAGCGGGAGCCGGGGCAATGAGCAGTTCTTC. Translated: CASSIETSGSRGNEQFF. The whole variable domain, remainder taken from reference TRBV19 and TRBJ2-1, is DGGITQSPKYLFRKEGQNVTLSCEQNLNHDAMYWYRQDPGQGLRLIYYSQIVNDFQKGDIAEGYSVSREKKESFPLTVTSAQKNPTAFYLCASSIETSGSRGNEQFFGPGTRLTVL.

Remarks on this clone: The junction departs from the called germline gene at one end, perhaps through a read error. V is TRBV7-9 and J is TRBJ2-3; the match to TRBD1 covers 7 bases. The CDR3 is made up of 16 amino acids. Germline-derived CDR1 and CDR2 are SEHNR and FQNEAQ (reference sequence). CDR3 amino acids: CSSSRLGTENTDTQYF. The DNA for the CDR3 is TGTTCCAGCAGCCGGCTTGGGACAGAGAACACAGATACGCAGTATTTT.

The chain is built from TRBV9 and TRBJ2-5, with 7 bases lining up with TRBD1. V gave up 4 bases and J gave up 2 bases; unmatched junction bases: 8. This CDR3 spans 15 amino acids. Germline-derived CDR1 and CDR2 are SGDLS and YYNGEE. CDR3 region: CASSSRTGQQETQYF. The CDR3 DNA reads TGTGCCAGCAGCTCCCGGACAGGTCAGCAAGAGACCCAGTACTTC.

This clone was picked up one time. The J gene is TRBJ2-7, the V gene TRBV7-3, with D perhaps TRBD2 (5 bases). The CDR3 consists of 14 residues. V lost 3 bases and J 3 bases, leaving 12 bases between the germline ends. Germline V gene lookup returns CDR1 SGHTA and CDR2 FQGTGA. The chain's CDR3 is CASSFLRGSYEQYF. The DNA for the CDR3 is TGTGCCAGCAGCTTCTTACGGGGTAGCTACGAGCAGTACTTC. The variable domain in full, completed from reference TRBV7-3 and TRBJ2-7, reads GAGVSQTPSNKVTEKGKYVELRCDPISGHTALYWYRQSLGQGPEFLIYFQGTGAADDSGLPNDRFFAVRPEGSVSTLKIQRTERGDSAVYLCASSFLRGSYEQYFGPGTRLTVT.

Only a few counts were recorded for this clone. The CDR3 sequence is CASSSPDRGLGYTF. In DNA, the CDR3 is TGTGCCAGCAGTTCTCCGGACAGGGGGCTTGGCTACACCTTC. The chain is built from TRBV6-5 and TRBJ1-2, with TRBD1 matching 11 bases. V lost 4 bases to trimming and J lost 7 bases; unmatched junction nucleotides: 5. Per the germline V gene, CDR1 is MNHEY and CDR2 is SVGAGI. The CDR3 is 14 amino acids.

This chain connects TRBV27 to TRBJ2-5, with a possible D match to TRBD2 (7 bases). The CDR3 has 15 residues. The V gene lost 7 bases and the J gene lost 5 bases, with 20 bases spanning the gap. Germline V gene data show CDR1 as MNHEY and CDR2 as SMNVEV (reference sequence). The DNA of the CDR3 is TGTGCCAGCAATCCCCTAGGTGGGGGGGCTGAGACCCAGTACTTC. Its translation: CASNPLGGGAETQYF.

J is TRBJ2-3 and V is TRBV4-2, with TRBD2 identical over 8 bases. V lost 1 base to trimming and J lost 1 base; unmatched junction nucleotides: 4. Germline CDR1 is LGHNA and CDR2 is YNFKEQ. This CDR3 has 16 amino acids. The CDR3 region has the DNA TGTGCCAGCAGCCAAGGATTGACTAGCGGCACAGATACGCAGTATTTT. Translating it yields CASSQGLTSGTDTQYF.

This clone was counted once. V and J are TRBV7-9 and TRBJ2-7, with a possible D match to TRBD2 (5 bases). The CDR3 contains 12 residues. The V end lost 2 bases, the J end lost 6 bases, and 8 bases lay between the germline ends. Germline values: CDR1 SEHNR, CDR2 FQNEAQ (reference sequence). The CDR3 DNA is TGTGCCAGCAGCTTATATCGGGGCGAGCAGTACTTC. Protein product: CASSLYRGEQYF.

The chain uses TRBV19 and TRBJ1-2; no clear D gene. Looked up from germline, CDR1 is LNHDA and CDR2 is SQIVND (reference sequence). CDR3 length: 11 amino acids. Between the trimmed V and J ends, which lost 7 bases and 5 bases, there was a span of 8 bases. Here the CDR3 reads CASTKHYGYTF. CDR3 bases: TGTGCCAGTACAAAGCATTATGGCTACACCTTC.

The CDR3 is CASSLGQAGYNSPLHF. The CDR3, as DNA: TGTGCCAGCAGTCTCGGACAGGCCGGCTATAATTCACCCCTCCACTTT. The chain links TRBV7-6 to TRBJ1-6; 7 positions match TRBD1. The germline V gene encodes CDR1 SGHVS and CDR2 FNYEAQ. CDR3 length: 16 residues. After removal of 6 bases from V and 3 bases from J, the junction contained 8 bases not matched to a gene.

The chain carries TRBV11-3 and TRBJ2-7; the match to TRBD2 covers 9 bases. This CDR3 has 17 amino acids. Germline CDR1 reads SGHNT; CDR2 reads YENEEA. Unmatched junction bases numbered 10, after V lost 0 bases and J lost 4 bases. CDR3 in amino acids: CASSLDFVAGASYEQYF. Written as DNA, the CDR3 is TGTGCCAGCAGCTTAGATTTTGTAGCGGGAGCGAGTTACGAGCAGTACTTC.